Below, 21 T cell receptor beta chains from the same sample are listed, as sequenced in a study of shared clonotypes between healthy human individuals. TCRdb keeps only in-frame clones here, not all; method: immunoSEQ multiplex PCR. The sample has over a million clones, approximately 80% seen once. Sequencing used memory CD4+ T cells from PBMCs. Described subset: CD45RA-negative fraction. The receptors stem from a man in his late teens or twenties in good health. Some clones in this sample may be carry-over from other donors' samples.

In regard to this clone: It may be a read error: a sequence one base away is much more abundant. J is TRBJ1-1 and V is TRBV7-2; D unresolved. Germline CDR1 and CDR2: SGHTA and FQGNSA. CDR3 size: 13 residues. With 3 bases removed from V and 1 base from J, the gap between germline ends came to 6 bases. The DNA for the CDR3 is TGTGCCAGCAGCTTTACAGAGAACACTGAAGCTTTCTTT. Its translation: CASSFTENTEAFF. Complete variable domain (other parts from reference TRBV7-2 and TRBJ1-1): GAGVSQSPSNKVTEKGKDVELRCDPISGHTALYWYRQSLGQGLEFLIYFQGNSAPDKSGLPSDRFSAERTGGSVSTLTIQRTQQEDSAVYLCASSFTENTEAFFGQGTRLTVV.

This chain's CDR3 is CASSLRGPPNTEAFF. CDR3 in DNA: TGTGCCAGCAGCCTAAGAGGACCTCCGAACACTGAAGCTTTCTTT. The gene calls are TRBV7-3 and TRBJ1-1, with no clear D. V lost 5 bases to trimming and J lost 1 base, with 14 bases between them. This CDR3 is 15 amino acids long. CDR1 and CDR2 from the germline V gene are SGHTA and FQGTGA.

The V gene is TRBV2, the J gene TRBJ1-1, with D hard to call. CDR1 and CDR2 (germline): SNHLY, FYNNEI. Trimming took 1 base from V and 7 from J, leaving 10 bases between them. The CDR3 has 13 residues. The CDR3 DNA is TGTGCCAGCAGTGAAGAGCTGCCGATTGAAGCTTTCTTT. This sequence encodes CASSEELPIEAFF.

V usage is TRBV18 and J usage is TRBJ1-1; D not certain. Germline values: CDR1 KGHSH, CDR2 LQKENI. CDR3 size: 14 residues. Trimming pared 3 bases from V and 6 bases from J, leaving 14 bases between. The CDR3 region has the DNA TGTGCCAGCTCACCTTATGAATCCCCCCCTGAAGCTTTCTTT. Residues: CASSPYESPPEAFF.

This chain uses TRBV6-1 with TRBJ1-3, with D possibly matching TRBD1 (6 bases). Trimming pared 7 bases from V and 4 bases from J, leaving 11 bases between. The CDR3 extends over 13 amino acids. Per germline, CDR1 MNHNS and CDR2 SASEGT. In nucleotides, the CDR3 is TGTGCCAGCATGAGGGGGTTCGGAAACACCATATATTTT. Translation: CASMRGFGNTIYF.

This clone was picked up a small number of times. This CDR3 is also generated by other DNA sequences in the sample. The chain combines TRBV30 with TRBJ2-5; TRBD2 aligns across 10 bases. Germline assignment: CDR1 GTSNPN and CDR2 SVGIG (reference sequence). V shed 0 bases, J shed 4 bases, and the junction held 5 bases outside the gene matches. The CDR3 has 15 residues. CDR3 sequence (DNA): TGTGCCTGGAGTGTTCGGCTAGCGGGAGTAGAGACCCAGTACTTC. Its protein product is CAWSVRLAGVETQYF.

The J gene is TRBJ1-1, the V gene TRBV7-9; the match to TRBD1 covers 8 bases. Germline assignment: CDR1 SEHNR and CDR2 FQNEAQ (reference sequence). There are 15 residues in the CDR3. J gave up 4 bases and V 1 base, and 5 bases lay outside the gene matches. For the CDR3, the DNA is TGTGCCAGCAGCTTAGTACCACAGGGGGGCACTGAAGCTTTCTTT. Its translation is CASSLVPQGGTEAFF.

J is TRBJ2-2 and V is TRBV7-2; TRBD2 is a possible D gene (6 bases). V lost 1 base, J lost 7 bases, and 16 bases lay in between. CDR3 length equals 16 residues. The germline gives CDR1 SGHTA, CDR2 FQGNSA. The CDR3 DNA reads TGTGCCAGCAGCTTAGAGTGGGGGGTAATAGTCGGGGAGCTGTTTTTT. Residues: CASSLEWGVIVGELFF.

The chain joins TRBV5-1 to TRBJ2-7; no reliable D call. The CDR3 totals 13 residues. The V gene lost 0 bases and the J gene lost 6 bases, with 10 bases spanning the gap. In germline, CDR1 is SGHRS, CDR2 YFSETQ. CDR3 loop: CASSLDPGGEQYF. The DNA of the CDR3 is TGCGCCAGCAGCTTGGATCCGGGCGGCGAGCAGTACTTC.

The chain combines TRBV28 with TRBJ1-1; maybe TRBD1 (6 bases). The CDR3 covers 16 residues. V was cut by 7 bases and J by 2 bases, with 20 bases left in between. Germline V gene lookup returns CDR1 MDHEN and CDR2 SYDVKM. The CDR3 DNA reads as TGTGCCAGCAACCAGGCCGGGGGGCGCAGAAACACTGAAGCTTTCTTT. It is translated as CASNQAGGRRNTEAFF.

The J gene is TRBJ2-1, the V gene TRBV5-1; tentative D call: TRBD1 (6 bases). Per germline, CDR1 SGHRS and CDR2 YFSETQ. V gave up 1 base and J gave up 7 bases, with 15 bases separating them. This CDR3 has 15 amino acids. CDR3 DNA sequence: TGCGCCAGCAGCTTGATTCAGACAGGCCGGAATGAGCAGTTCTTC. This gives the protein CASSLIQTGRNEQFF.

The rearrangement joins TRBV28 to TRBJ2-1; D tentatively reads TRBD1 or TRBD2 (5 bases each). Trimming took 7 bases from V and 10 from J, leaving 17 bases between them. The germline gives CDR1 MDHEN, CDR2 SYDVKM. This CDR3 comprises 13 residues. The CDR3 reads CASNTPGRHEQFF. CDR3 nucleotide sequence: TGTGCCAGCAATACCCCGGGACGGCACGAGCAGTTCTTC. Using reference TRBV28 and TRBJ2-1 for the parts outside the CDR3, the full variable domain is DVKVTQSSRYLVKRTGEKVFLECVQDMDHENMFWYRQDPGLGLRLIYFSYDVKMKEKGDIPEGYSVSREKKERFSLILESASTNQTSMYLCASNTPGRHEQFFGPGTRLTVL.

This clone was picked up a small number of times. The CDR3 coding sequence is TGTGCCAGCAGCGGGAATTGGGGCGCGACTGAAGCTTTCTTT. The encoded protein is CASSGNWGATEAFF. This chain connects TRBV7-2 to TRBJ1-1; TRBD1 is a possible D gene (5 bases). The germline V gene encodes CDR1 SGHTA and CDR2 FQGNSA. Trimming took 5 bases from V and 5 from J, leaving 15 bases between them. This CDR3 is 14 amino acids long.

This clone was observed a single time. The chain combines TRBV2 with TRBJ2-2, with a weak D call TRBD2 (5 bases). The V gene lost 3 bases and the J gene lost 4 bases, with 6 bases spanning the gap. The CDR3 covers 13 residues. Germline V CDR1 and CDR2: SNHLY, FYNNEI. In nucleotides, the CDR3 is TGTGCCAGCAGTGAGGGGAGCACCGGGGAGCTGTTTTTT. It is translated as CASSEGSTGELFF.

This clone was seen just once. This chain connects TRBV5-1 to TRBJ2-6; TRBD2 matches 7 bases. Looked up from germline, CDR1 is SGHRS and CDR2 is YFSETQ. This CDR3 is 19 amino acids long. V lost 4 bases, J lost 0 bases, and 13 bases stayed unmatched. In DNA form, the CDR3 reads TGCGCCAGCAGCCCTGGGGGGGTGGCCAGACTCTCTGGGGCCAACGTCCTGACTTTC. It yields the protein CASSPGGVARLSGANVLTF.

This rearrangement joins TRBV29-1 to TRBJ2-7; D remains ambiguous. Deletions cut 0 bases from V and 9 bases from J, with 9 bases between. The CDR3 consists of 11 residues. The germline V gene encodes CDR1 SQVTM and CDR2 ANQGSEA. CDR3 nucleotides: TGCAGCGTTGAAGATTCGGCAGTGCAGTACTTC. Its protein product is CSVEDSAVQYF.

This clone occurred a few times. CDR3: CASSSRVGSGNTGELFF. The CDR3 DNA sequence: TGTGCCAGCAGCTCCCGGGTAGGGAGCGGGAACACCGGGGAGCTGTTTTTT. The rearrangement links TRBV5-4 to TRBJ2-2; possibly TRBD2 for D (5 bases). Trimming stripped 3 bases from V and 1 base from J, with 16 bases between. CDR3 length: 17 amino acids. The germline V gene encodes CDR1 SGHNT and CDR2 YYREEE (reference sequence). The complete variable domain, with remaining parts taken from reference TRBV5-4 and TRBJ2-2, reads ETGVTQSPTHLIKTRGQQVTLRCSSQSGHNTVSWYQQALGQGPQFIFQYYREEENGRGNFPPRFSGLQFPNYSSELNVNALELDDSALYLCASSSRVGSGNTGELFFGEGSRLTVL.

The gene calls are TRBV11-1 and TRBJ1-1, with D maybe TRBD1 (5 bases). Trimming removed 2 bases at V and 3 bases at J, with 16 bases between. Germline-derived CDR1 and CDR2 are SGHAT and FQDESV (reference sequence). This CDR3 spans 16 amino acids. CDR3 bases: TGTGCCAGCAGCTTAAGTCGAATGGGGGGGGACACTGAAGCTTTCTTT. Translation: CASSLSRMGGDTEAFF.

The DNA of the CDR3 is TGTGCCAGCAGCCCCTCGGGCAGGACAGGGGGGAGCACCGGGGAGCTGTTTTTT. Translation gives CASSPSGRTGGSTGELFF. The chain couples TRBV27 to TRBJ2-2; 10 bases map to TRBD1. From germline, CDR1 is MNHEY and CDR2 SMNVEV (reference sequence). The CDR3 is made up of 18 amino acids. With V trimmed by 6 bases and J by 4 bases, 14 bases remained unmatched.

CDR3 bases: TGTGCCTGGACTAGCGCAGGTACGCAGTATTTT. Translating it yields CAWTSAGTQYF. The genes are TRBV30 and TRBJ2-3, with a weak D call TRBD2 (6 bases). The CDR3 is 11 residues long. Per germline, CDR1 GTSNPN and CDR2 SVGIG (reference sequence). Trimming cost V 4 bases and J 8 bases, with 10 bases left between them.

This clone was observed a single time. This chain links TRBV7-9 with TRBJ2-7, with D possibly matching TRBD1 (6 bases). The germline CDR1 and CDR2 sequences are SEHNR and FQNEAQ (reference sequence). The CDR3 spans 14 residues. Trimming stripped 1 base from V and 2 bases from J, with 9 bases between. The CDR3, as DNA: TGTGCCAGCAGCTTAGGGACAGAAACCTACGAGCAGTACTTC. Translated, it gives CASSLGTETYEQYF.